These T cell receptor beta chains were read from a single sample in a study of control samples from healthy donors and cancer patients. Produced via immunoSEQ multiplex PCR; TCRdb's table is partial and in-frame only. The table has approximately 100,000 clones, 88% seen once. Sequenced: blood. These TCRs come from a young man in good health. Each CDR3 is given with its conserved first and last residue. The D gene is left open where the match is weak. Size is stated for part of the rows, as once, few or many counts, or as a class when the clone is expanded.

J gene | CDR3 length | V gene | D gene | clone size | CDR3 protein | CDR3 DNA
TRBJ2-3 | 19 | TRBV7-9 | TRBD2 | NA | CASSSGLAGDFGRSDTQYF | TGTGCCAGCAGTTCTGGACTAGCGGGAGATTTTGGACGATCAGATACGCAGTATTTT
TRBJ2-6 | 17 | TRBV4-1 | TRBD2 | NA | CASSQEGGRSGANVLTF | TGCGCCAGCAGCCAAGAGGGAGGGAGGTCCGGGGCCAACGTCCTGACTTTC
TRBJ2-7 | 12 | TRBV4-1 | NA | NA | CASSQVGSEQYF | TGCGCCAGCAGCCAAGTTGGTTCCGAGCAGTACTTC
TRBJ2-7 | 13 | TRBV6-5 | NA | NA | CASNPGIKGEQYF | TGTGCCAGCAACCCGGGAATAAAAGGCGAGCAGTACTTC
TRBJ2-5 | 16 | TRBV7-9 | TRBD1 | NA | CASSSFRDRRQETQYF | TGTGCCAGCAGCTCCTTCCGGGACAGGAGACAAGAGACCCAGTACTTC
TRBJ2-4 | 17 | TRBV7-3 | NA | NA | CASSLEPRSLAKNIQYF | TGTGCCAGCAGCTTAGAGCCTCGGTCCTTAGCCAAAAACATTCAGTACTTC
TRBJ2-3 | 22 | TRBV23-1 | TRBD1 | NA | CASSQSGRLIPTGGLESDTQYF | TGCGCCAGCAGTCAATCGGGGCGTTTAATCCCGACAGGGGGGCTGGAGTCTGATACGCAGTATTTT
TRBJ1-3 | 15 | TRBV4-3 | NA | NA | CASSQDLEPGNTIYF | TGCGCCAGCAGCCAAGATTTGGAGCCCGGAAACACCATATATTTT
TRBJ2-7 | 14 | TRBV24-1 | NA | NA | CATSAIGRDYEQYF | TGTGCCACCAGTGCCATAGGACGGGACTACGAGCAGTACTTC
TRBJ2-3 | 13 | TRBV4-1 | NA | NA | CASSLPPTDTQYF | TGCGCCAGCAGCCTCCCTCCCACAGATACGCAGTATTTT
TRBJ2-2 | 16 | TRBV21-1 | NA | few | CASSNADPMRKRELFF | TGTGCCAGCAGCAACGCAGATCCAATGCGGAAAAGGGAGCTGTTTTTT
TRBJ1-1 | 14 | TRBV19 | NA | NA | CASTSGRGGTEAFF | TGTGCCAGTACCAGCGGCCGGGGCGGCACTGAAGCTTTCTTT
TRBJ2-1 | 16 | TRBV4-1 | TRBD2 | once | CASGAGGAPTYNEQFF | TGCGCCAGCGGGGCGGGGGGGGCTCCAACCTACAATGAGCAGTTCTTC
TRBJ2-1 | 17 | TRBV24-1 | TRBD1 | NA | CATSDSPGTGADNEQFF | TGTGCCACCAGTGACTCACCCGGGACAGGGGCGGACAATGAGCAGTTCTTC
TRBJ2-1 | 14 | TRBV29-1 | NA | once | CSGLLVSRDNEQFF | TGCAGCGGGCTCTTGGTTTCGCGGGACAATGAGCAGTTCTTC
TRBJ1-1 | 14 | TRBV11-3 | NA | once | CASSLVGGTTEAFF | TGTGCCAGCAGCCTAGTCGGAGGGACGACTGAAGCTTTCTTT
TRBJ2-7 | 14 | TRBV11-2 | NA | NA | CASSLDSLSYEQYF | TGTGCCAGCAGCTTAGATTCCCTCTCCTACGAGCAGTACTTC